The 4 T cell receptor beta chains in this list originate from one sample, sequenced in a study of vaccination effects on CD4 cells after COVID-19. Before sequencing, viral peptide pools were used by the ViraFEST assay to expand antigen-specific CD4+ T cells. Following 10 days of culture, CD4+ T cells were isolated. None of these healthy vaccinees had been infected with SARS-CoV-2 before vaccination. Their antigens remain unidentified. Generated by immunoSEQ multiplex PCR, the TCRdb table keeps only in-frame clones and is missing some. The profile covers 26,000 or so clones, with roughly 73% appearing a single time and around 22% taken by the ten largest. The input for sequencing was CD4+ T cells from PBMCs cultured with HCoV-NL63 spike peptides, taken before COVID-19 vaccination. The receptors here all came from a human donor who received a COVID-19 vaccine.

The rearrangement uses TRBV27 and TRBJ2-1; 8 bases line up with TRBD2. Trimming cost V 6 bases and J 7 bases; bases outside gene matches: 11. The CDR3 sequence is 15 residues long. Germline V gene lookup returns CDR1 MNHEY and CDR2 SMNVEV (reference sequence). This CDR3 is CASRTSVMGLNEQFF. In DNA form, the CDR3 reads TGTGCCAGCAGGACTAGCGTGATGGGATTGAATGAGCAGTTCTTC.

In its sample, this clone was seen a few times. V usage is TRBV28 and J usage is TRBJ1-1; 10 positions match TRBD1. The CDR3 runs to 13 residues. V dropped 5 bases and J dropped 11; count of bases not matched to a gene: 8. Germline assignment: CDR1 MDHEN and CDR2 SYDVKM. The CDR3 region is CASSPGTGDTAFF. The CDR3 nucleotides read TGTGCCAGCAGTCCCGGGACAGGGGATACGGCTTTCTTT.

This clone has a single count. The chain couples TRBV30 to TRBJ2-3, with D maybe TRBD2 (7 bases). This CDR3 spans 14 amino acids. V gave up 5 bases and J gave up 4 bases, with 16 bases separating them. Looked up from germline, CDR1 is GTSNPN and CDR2 is SVGIG (reference sequence). The CDR3 region is CAWAIGGASDTQYF. The CDR3 DNA reads TGTGCCTGGGCCATAGGGGGGGCCTCAGATACGCAGTATTTT.

The chain joins TRBV5-8 to TRBJ1-2; maybe TRBD1 (5 bases). CDR3 length equals 12 residues. Germline CDR1 SGHTS, CDR2 YDEGEE. V shed 6 bases and J shed 8 bases, with 14 bases lying between them. The CDR3 nucleotides are TGTGCCAGCAACCTGATGGGGGGGGGCTACACCTTC. Residues: CASNLMGGGYTF.